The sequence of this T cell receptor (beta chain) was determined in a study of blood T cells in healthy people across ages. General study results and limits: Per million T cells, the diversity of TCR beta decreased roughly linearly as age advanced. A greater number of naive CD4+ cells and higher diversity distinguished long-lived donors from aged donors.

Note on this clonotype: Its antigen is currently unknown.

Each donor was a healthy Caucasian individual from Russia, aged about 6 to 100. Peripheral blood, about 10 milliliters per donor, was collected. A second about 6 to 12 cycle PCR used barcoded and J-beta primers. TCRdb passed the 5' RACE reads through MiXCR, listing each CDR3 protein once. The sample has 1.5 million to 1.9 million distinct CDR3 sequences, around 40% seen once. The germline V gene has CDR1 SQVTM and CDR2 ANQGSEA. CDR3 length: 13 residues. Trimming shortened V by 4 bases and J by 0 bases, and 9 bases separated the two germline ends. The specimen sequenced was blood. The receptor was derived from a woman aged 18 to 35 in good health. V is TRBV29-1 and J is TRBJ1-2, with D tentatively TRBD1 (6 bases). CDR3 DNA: TGCAGCGTTGGCAGGGGCACTAACTATGGCTACACCTTC. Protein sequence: CSVGRGTNYGYTF.